This T cell receptor beta chain was observed in a study of T-cell memory formation after mild COVID-19. TCR alpha and TCR beta cDNA libraries with sample barcodes and UMIs came from 5'RACE using constant-segment primers. TCRdb fed the 5' RACE reads into MiXCR, producing one record per CDR3 protein. Here the sample spans nearly 350,000 distinct CDR3 sequences, 10% to 15% being singletons. Deletions cut 2 bases from V and 9 bases from J, with 13 bases between. The CDR3 is 13 residues long. CDR1 is LNHDA and CDR2 is SQIVND in the germline V gene (reference sequence). The sequencing sample was made of PBMCs or a T cell subset sorted from them (not recorded which). The receptor comes from a young man who had mild COVID-19 (a few samples of this study predate the infection). Cell type and time point are not known. This rearrangement joins TRBV19 to TRBJ1-1; D is undetermined. CDR3 sequence reads: CASSISGGYKAFF. CDR3 coding DNA: TGTGCCAGTAGTATATCCGGAGGGTACAAAGCTTTCTTT.